This T cell receptor (beta chain) stems from a study of cytomegalovirus exposure and HLA in healthy donors. Whole-study results and caveats: An apparent linkage of common viral pathogens to several of the most significant clusters emerged in a later analysis. It was in a later analysis that TCR association rates were seen to vary by HLA locus, highest for DRB1 and lowest for HLA-C.

This clone appeared a single time. Its antigen is currently unknown. Germline-derived CDR1 and CDR2 are MNHNY and SVGAGI (reference sequence). V lost 2 bases, J lost 3 bases, and 6 bases stayed unmatched. The CDR3 loop spans 16 amino acids. Amplification used 60 Vbeta primers and 13 Jbeta primers. The protocol was immunoSEQ multiplex PCR, while the TCRdb copy is restricted to in-frame clones and leaves out a portion. The top ten hold roughly 9.8% of the sample, which has tens of thousands of clones, around 68% seen once. The sequence came from a woman aged 25 to 39 in good health and CMV-seronegative. J is TRBJ2-2 and V is TRBV6-6; 7 nucleotides agree with TRBD1. Material: PBMCs. DNA for the CDR3: TGTGCCAGCAGTTACGTCCAGGGGGAATACACCGGGGAGCTGTTTTTT. Translating it yields CASSYVQGEYTGELFF.